This passage covers 16 T cell receptor beta chains from one sample sequenced in a study of cytomegalovirus exposure and HLA in healthy donors (dated by TCRdb to the late 2010s). Receptor amplification or capture employed the immunoSEQ multiplex PCR assay. For the multiplex PCR, a mixture combining 60 forward primers for TCR Vbeta segments and 13 reverse primers for TCR Jbeta segments was used. The source is immuneACCESS, and TCRdb retained only in-frame sequences with V and J called. Part of the clones is not carried over; for the studies checked, unresolved V genes explain less than half of this, and the remainder is unexplained. For this sample the table gives 100,000 or so clones, of which around 74% were detected only once. The top ten hold roughly 9.1% of the sample. The sequencing sample was made of PBMCs. The receptors come from a man under 40 in good health and CMV-seropositive.

This clone is deemed medium-sized. One junction end disagrees with the germline gene, perhaps due to a read error. The chain has TRBV6-1 and TRBJ2-7, with 10 bases matching TRBD2. The germline V gene has CDR1 MNHNS and CDR2 SASEGT. This CDR3 has 15 residues. The CDR3 coding sequence is TGTGCCAGCAGTGAAAGCGGGGGGGCCTCCCACGAGCAGTACTTC. Amino acids: CASSESGGASHEQYF.

The J gene is TRBJ1-6, the V gene TRBV5-1; D unclear. Germline loops: CDR1 SGHRS, CDR2 YFSETQ. CDR3 length: 17 residues. Trimming pared 0 bases from V and 3 bases from J, leaving 13 bases between. CDR3 coding DNA: TGCGCCAGCAGCTTGGCCTCATTCCGGGACTATAATTCACCCCTCCACTTT. It codes for CASSLASFRDYNSPLHF.

The CDR3 region has the DNA TGTGCCAGCAGTGAAGATGGGGGCGTTGAGCAGTTCTTC. Protein sequence: CASSEDGGVEQFF. The chain has TRBV6-5 and TRBJ2-1, with D possibly TRBD1 on 6 matching bases. This CDR3 region has 13 residues. Germline assignment: CDR1 MNHEY and CDR2 SVGAGI. Trimming took 5 bases from V and 9 from J, leaving 14 bases between them.

The CDR3 nucleotides are TGTGCCAGCAGCGCGCCCTCGGCGGGGGGCCGGGGGAGTACTTACAATGAGCAGTTCTTC. The encoded protein is CASSAPSAGGRGSTYNEQFF. The chain recombines TRBV9 with TRBJ2-1, with 8 bases lining up with TRBD2. CDR1 and CDR2 (germline): SGDLS, YYNGEE. V was pared by 3 bases and J by 4 bases, with 21 bases of the junction left unmatched. The CDR3 contains 20 residues. Full variable domain (missing parts from reference TRBV9 and TRBJ2-1): DSGVTQTPKHLITATGQRVTLRCSPRSGDLSVYWYQQSLDQGLQFLIQYYNGEERAKGNILERFSAQQFPDLHSELNLSSLELGDSALYFCASSAPSAGGRGSTYNEQFFGPGTRLTVL.

The V call is TRBV10-3, the J call TRBJ2-5, with D unclear. Trimming removed 4 bases at V and 4 bases at J, with 10 bases between. The CDR3 extends over 13 amino acids. Germline loops: CDR1 ENHRY, CDR2 SYGVKD. This chain's CDR3 is CAISVMNGETQYF. CDR3 nucleotide sequence: TGTGCCATCAGTGTGATGAACGGAGAGACCCAGTACTTC.

To note about this clone: The sample contains more than one DNA sequence encoding this CDR3. The V and J genes are TRBV4-2 and TRBJ1-4; TRBD1 matches at 7 bases. The CDR3 has 16 amino acids. Per germline, CDR1 LGHNA and CDR2 YNFKEQ. V lost 3 bases, J lost 5 bases, and 9 bases stayed unmatched. CDR3 protein: CASSQDRDSRNEKLFF. In nucleotides, the CDR3 is TGTGCCAGCAGCCAGGACCGGGACAGTAGGAATGAAAAACTGTTTTTT.

The chain carries TRBV4-1 and TRBJ1-2, with D uncertain. Trimming pared 3 bases from V and 6 bases from J, leaving 17 bases between. The V gene's germline CDR1 is MGHRA and CDR2 YSYEKL. The CDR3 is made up of 15 amino acids. CDR3 bases: TGCGCCAGCAGCCATTCTCCATTGTCGGTGGATGGCTACACCTTC. Protein product: CASSHSPLSVDGYTF.

This chain connects TRBV30 to TRBJ2-5; tentative D call: TRBD2 (7 bases). The J call is doubtful: the DNA matches TRBJ2-7 better. From germline, CDR1 is GTSNPN and CDR2 SVGIG (reference sequence). This CDR3 is built from 16 residues. The CDR3 region is CAWSQRWGGAIPEQYF. Here the CDR3 DNA reads TGTGCCTGGAGCCAACGGTGGGGGGGGGCCATCCCCGAGCAGTACTTC.

This chain's CDR3 is CASSQDMTSGSPGELFF. The CDR3 nucleotides read TGCGCCAGCAGCCAAGATATGACTAGCGGGTCCCCCGGGGAGCTGTTTTTT. The V call is TRBV4-3, the J call TRBJ2-2; 10 bases are a match to TRBD2. Germline CDR1 and CDR2: LGHNA and YSLEER. The CDR3 sequence is 17 residues long. The V gene end was trimmed by 0 bases and the J gene end by 6 bases; junction bases not matched to a gene: 7.

As to this clone: The germline gene is not matched at one end of the junction; a read error may be the cause. V gene TRBV19 combines with J gene TRBJ2-7; 7 positions match TRBD2. Germline CDR1 LNHDA, CDR2 SQIVND (reference sequence). CDR3 length: 14 residues. Here the CDR3 reads CASSKGLPQYEQYF. The DNA for the CDR3 is TGTGCCAGCAGTAAGGGACTACCTCAGTACGAGCAGTACTTC. Full variable domain (missing parts from reference TRBV19 and TRBJ2-7): DGGITQSPKYLFRKEGQNVTLSCEQNLNHDAMYWYRQDPGQGLRLIYYSQIVNDFQKGDIAEGYSVSREKKESFPLTVTSAQKNPTAFYLCASSKGLPQYEQYFGPGTRLTVT.

For the CDR3, the DNA is TGTGCCAGCAGCGGCGAGTGGTTCGGGACTAGACTGTTCTTC. This translates into CASSGEWFGTRLFF. V usage is TRBV9 and J usage is TRBJ2-1; 8 bases match TRBD2. This CDR3 spans 14 amino acids. V shed 3 bases, J shed 15 bases, and the junction held 14 bases outside the gene matches. The V gene's germline CDR1 is SGDLS and CDR2 YYNGEE.

V and J are TRBV6-5 and TRBJ2-1; 12 nucleotides line up with TRBD2. This CDR3 region has 15 residues. V was pared by 6 bases and J by 6 bases, with 6 bases of the junction left unmatched. Germline assignment: CDR1 MNHEY and CDR2 SVGAGI. The CDR3 nucleotides read TGTGCCAGCAGGCGGACTAGCGGGGCAGCCAATGAGCAGTTCTTC. It codes for CASRRTSGAANEQFF.

The CDR3 loop reads CASSQGQAPELFF. The CDR3 DNA reads TGTGCCAGCAGCCAAGGACAGGCTCCAGAACTGTTTTTT. The chain has TRBV13 and TRBJ1-4; 7 bases align to TRBD1. Germline V gene sequence: CDR1 PRHDT, CDR2 FYEKMQ (reference sequence). The CDR3 runs to 13 residues. Trimming at V came to 5 bases and at J to 12 bases, leaving 9 bases not matched to a gene.

In its sample, this clone was seen once. The rearrangement joins TRBV27 to TRBJ1-6; D is perhaps TRBD1 (6 bases). The germline V gene encodes CDR1 MNHEY and CDR2 SMNVEV (reference sequence). This CDR3 contains 14 residues. Trimming pared 7 bases from V and 8 bases from J, leaving 15 bases between. The CDR3 nucleotides are TGTGCCAGCAATCAACAGGGCACGGATTCACCCCTCCACTTT. Residues: CASNQQGTDSPLHF.

The chain combines TRBV29-1 with TRBJ1-2; tentatively, D is TRBD1 (6 bases). This CDR3 is built from 13 residues. The germline V and J ends were trimmed by 5 bases and 4 bases, with 14 bases remaining between them. The germline V gene encodes CDR1 SQVTM and CDR2 ANQGSEA. CDR3 protein: CSVYRATGYGYTF. Here the CDR3 DNA reads TGCAGCGTTTACAGGGCAACTGGCTATGGCTACACCTTC. The full variable domain, with the rest looked up from reference TRBV29-1 and TRBJ1-2, is SAVISQKPSRDICQRGTSLTIQCQVDSQVTMMFWYRQQPGQSLTLIATANQGSEATYESGFVIDKFPISRPNLTFSTLTVSNMSPEDSSIYLCSVYRATGYGYTFGSGTRLTVV.

With regard to this clone: The same CDR3 can be traced to other DNA sequences in this sample. The chain is built from TRBV5-1 and TRBJ2-2, with TRBD1 identical over 7 bases. The CDR3 is 15 residues long. V gave up 1 base and J gave up 3 bases; unmatched junction bases: 3. The germline CDR1 and CDR2 sequences are SGHRS and YFSETQ. CDR3 DNA sequence: TGCGCCAGCAGCTTGATCCAGGGGGACACCGGGGAGCTGTTTTTT. It codes for CASSLIQGDTGELFF.